What follows is one TCR beta chain and its context. No cognate antigen has been identified for it. There are no base qualities to consult, and no much larger clone falls within one base. The V end gives up 0 bases and the J end 5 bases, leaving 8 bases in the junction not matched to a gene. Looking up the germline V gene (reference sequence) yields CDR1 SGHNT and CDR2 YYREEE. The CDR3 spans 16 residues, from the cysteine through the phenylalanine. Only the CDR3 portion is preserved as DNA: 48 bases, with reading frame beginning at the first base. The sample originates from a study of T cell responses to AZD1222 COVID-19 vaccine (dated by TCRdb to the early 2020s). For the wider study: TCR sequencing covered some 250 trial participants: approximately 200 given two doses of AZD1222 and 26 given two doses of MenACWY control vaccine. Trial participants were enrolled into age subgroups of 18-55, 56-69 and 70-plus years, which contained approximately 150, 30 and 60 TCR-sequenced participants, respectively. The paper's findings and limits, for the study overall: Conclusions about previously exposed vaccinees are limited, since just five or six AZD1222 recipients were seropositive for SARS-CoV-2 at baseline. After two AZD1222 doses, both the breadth and the depth of spike-specific TCRs were significantly higher than at day 0 and than in MenACWY recipients. Vaccine-associated CD4 TCRs spanned the whole spike protein, with dominant responses in regions 160-218 and 743-854. The 56-69-year group was small, and its depth increase did not reach significance, likely because of low power. Because no day 14 peak-response samples were available, the repertoires could be characterized only after the peak T cell response. Most participants were white British and females outnumbered males, and the authors suggested that clonal diversity may have been underestimated. Nearly half of unique spike-specific TCRs reportedly recognized epitopes outside regions mutated in the B.1.351 and B.1.1.7 variants.

The CDR3 regions of human TCRbeta chains were analyzed by immunosequencing. The authors processed their data as follows. Repertoire TCRs were matched against a reference library of SARS-CoV-2-specific TCRs generated with the MIRA antigen-specificity platform. Breadth meant the fraction of unique TCRs that were SARS-CoV-2-associated, whereas depth meant the fraction of total T cells that were SARS-CoV-2-associated. Using the MIRA data, every spike-specific TCR was mapped to the spike region that the TCR reacted to and assigned to either a CD4 or a CD8 class. Log10-transformed breadth and depth values were compared by one-way ANOVA with Sidak's multiple comparisons tests. TCRdb carries this immuneACCESS record with in-frame sequences only. Its versions omit some clonotypes, under half of them owing to an unresolved V gene in the studies checked, with the rest unexplained. V and J calls and clone size come straight from that table; D and trimming were deduced from the DNA. Recorded for this sample are roughly 90,000 clones; roughly nine tenths of them occurred a single time. The top ten clonotypes cover roughly 5% of the sample.

What this sample's time point label stands for: about 28 days (+/-7) after the second vaccine dose. AZD1222 recipients given second doses at about 4 weeks or at about 12 weeks were pooled, since spike-specific TCR depth and breadth were not found to differ between the two schedules. Vaccinee samples came from UK trials COV001 and COV002, including a single-blind randomized controlled phase 2/3 trial of AZD1222 (ChAdOx1 nCoV-19) in healthy adults. For TCRbeta chain sequencing, PBMC samples were collected from trial participants at day 0 and at day 28 after the second dose. This TCR derives from an adult who received the AZD1222 COVID-19 vaccine. The sequence links TRBV5-4 to TRBJ2-5; TRBD2 lines up with 9 middle nucleotides. The sequenced sample was peripheral blood, obtained 28 days after the second AZD1222 dose. The nucleotide sequence is TGTGCCAGCAGCTTGGCTATGCGGGGGGGCCTCGAGACCCAGTACTTC. It codes for CASSLAMRGGLETQYF.